Listed below are T cell receptor beta chains from one sample, sequenced in a study of beta chain features in type 1 diabetes. TCRdb keeps only in-frame clones here, not all; method: immunoSEQ multiplex PCR. Here the sample spans under 500,000 clones, around 30% being singletons. The sample consisted of naive CD4+ T cells from blood. These receptors were collected from a man between 18 and 29 years old in good health. The CDR3 runs from the conserved cysteine through the conserved F or W. Each record gives: V gene, J gene, clone size, D gene, CDR3 protein, CDR3 DNA. D genes are given only for firm matches. Only part of the rows carry a size: once, few, many, or a class if the clone is expanded.

TRBV29-1	TRBJ1-1	few	TRBD1	CSLTTGDTEAFF	TGCAGCCTGACCACAGGGGACACTGAAGCTTTCTTT
TRBV7-2	TRBJ2-1	-	TRBD2	CASSHSVGRAIDEQFF	TGTGCCAGCAGCCATAGCGTCGGGAGGGCCATCGATGAGCAGTTCTTC
TRBV19	TRBJ2-7	-	-	CARGAAYEQYF	TGTGCCAGGGGCGCCGCCTACGAGCAGTACTTC
TRBV5-6	TRBJ2-5	few	-	CASRRGQETQYF	TGTGCCAGCAGACGAGGGCAAGAGACCCAGTACTTC
TRBV9	TRBJ1-2	-	-	CASSVVPAGGYTF	TGTGCCAGCAGCGTAGTTCCCGCAGGGGGCTACACCTTC
TRBV27	TRBJ2-1	-	TRBD2	CASLPRTSGGEQFF	TGTGCCTCCCTCCCCAGGACTAGCGGCGGTGAGCAGTTCTTC
TRBV30	TRBJ1-5	once	-	CAWSVRGDQPQHF	TGTGCCTGGAGTGTTAGGGGGGACCAGCCCCAGCATTTT
TRBV11-2	TRBJ2-3	few	-	CASSLGFSTDTQYF	TGTGCCAGCAGCTTAGGGTTCTCCACAGATACGCAGTATTTT
TRBV4-2	TRBJ1-1	few	-	CASSQVGDTEAFF	TGTGCCAGCAGCCAAGTGGGCGACACTGAAGCTTTCTTT
TRBV27	TRBJ1-1	-	-	CASRRAPNTEAFF	TGTGCCAGCAGACGCGCTCCGAACACTGAAGCTTTCTTT
TRBV5-6	TRBJ2-3	-	-	CASSFTRTDTQYF	TGTGCCAGCAGCTTCACGCGCACAGATACGCAGTATTTT
TRBV15	TRBJ2-1	few	-	CATSRGPDRYNEQFF	TGTGCCACCAGCAGAGGACCTGATCGGTACAATGAGCAGTTCTTC
TRBV5-4	TRBJ1-2	-	TRBD1	CASSQGQNFQIYGYTF	TGTGCCAGCAGCCAGGGACAGAACTTCCAGATCTATGGCTACACCTTC
TRBV27	TRBJ2-7	-	-	CASSSGDDEQYF	TGTGCCAGCAGTTCTGGGGATGACGAGCAGTACTTC
TRBV30	TRBJ2-7	few	TRBD1	CAGKGQGPIGGSYEQYF	TGTGCCGGGAAGGGACAGGGCCCCATTGGAGGGTCCTACGAGCAGTACTTC
TRBV15	TRBJ2-5	few	-	CATSRVPDSRQETQYF	TGTGCCACCAGCAGGGTTCCCGACAGCCGCCAAGAGACCCAGTACTTC
TRBV30	TRBJ2-5	-	-	CAWSVRLEVRETQYF	TGTGCCTGGAGTGTACGATTAGAGGTACGAGAGACCCAGTACTTC
TRBV27	TRBJ2-2	few	TRBD1	CASSFSQGAYTGELFF	TGTGCCAGCAGTTTTAGCCAGGGGGCATACACCGGGGAGCTGTTTTTT
TRBV7-2	TRBJ2-3	-	-	CASSFLPAAPGDTQYF	TGTGCCAGCAGCTTTCTTCCCGCGGCCCCGGGAGATACGCAGTATTTT
TRBV4-3	TRBJ2-2	few	-	CASSQAGYTGELFF	TGCGCCAGCAGCCAAGCTGGGTACACCGGGGAGCTGTTTTTT
TRBV19	TRBJ2-1	few	-	CASSIGGNEQFF	TGTGCCAGTAGTATCGGCGGCAATGAGCAGTTCTTC
TRBV18	TRBJ2-1	-	TRBD1	CASSRDSRSDEQFF	TGTGCCAGCTCCCGGGACAGCCGAAGCGATGAGCAGTTCTTC
TRBV7-2	TRBJ2-7	few	-	CASSLSPAIYEQYF	TGTGCCAGCAGCTTATCGCCAGCGATCTACGAGCAGTACTTC
TRBV30	TRBJ2-7	-	-	CAWSEQRYEQYF	TGTGCCTGGAGTGAACAGCGTTACGAGCAGTACTTC
TRBV4-1	TRBJ1-1	-	TRBD1	CASSPTTGAVPNTEAFF	TGCGCCAGCAGCCCAACGACAGGGGCCGTACCGAACACTGAAGCTTTCTTT
TRBV2	TRBJ2-3	-	TRBD1	CASRTDRASTDTQYF	TGTGCCAGCCGGACGGACAGGGCGAGCACAGATACGCAGTATTTT
TRBV2	TRBJ2-7	few	-	CASMVSGTSEYF	TGTGCCAGCATGGTCTCGGGGACAAGCGAGTACTTC
TRBV19	TRBJ2-1	once	TRBD2	CASSLASGRTNEQFF	TGTGCCAGTAGTTTGGCTAGCGGGAGAACGAATGAGCAGTTCTTC
TRBV7-2	TRBJ2-1	-	TRBD2	CASSPRGGRAYNEQFF	TGTGCCAGCAGCCCGAGAGGCGGGAGGGCCTACAATGAGCAGTTCTTC
TRBV5-1	TRBJ2-1	few	-	CASSLSIRAAHNEQFF	TGCGCCAGCAGCTTGTCGATTCGTGCGGCCCACAATGAGCAGTTCTTC
TRBV9	TRBJ2-3	few	-	CASSVGNTDMQYF	TGTGCCAGCAGCGTAGGGAACACAGATATGCAGTATTTT
TRBV7-9	TRBJ2-7	few	TRBD1	CASSFRDRGHEQYF	TGTGCCAGCAGCTTCCGGGACAGGGGCCACGAGCAGTACTTC
TRBV9	TRBJ2-7	-	TRBD2	CASSASGRGDYEQYF	TGTGCCAGCAGCGCGAGCGGGAGAGGCGACTACGAGCAGTACTTC
TRBV29-1	TRBJ2-1	few	-	CSGEPGYNEQFF	TGCAGCGGCGAACCAGGGTACAATGAGCAGTTCTTC
TRBV30	TRBJ2-7	-	-	CAWSSHEQYF	TGTGCCTGGAGTAGTCACGAGCAGTACTTC
TRBV5-1	TRBJ2-3	few	-	CASETRPGADTQYF	TGCGCCAGCGAAACCCGGCCGGGGGCAGATACGCAGTATTTT
TRBV7-9	TRBJ2-6	-	TRBD2	CASSLGAGVTSGANVLTF	TGTGCCAGCAGCCTGGGAGCGGGAGTGACCTCTGGGGCCAACGTCCTGACTTTC
TRBV9	TRBJ2-3	-	TRBD1	CASSVGDRVPDTQYF	TGTGCCAGCAGCGTAGGGGACAGGGTTCCAGATACGCAGTATTTT
TRBV14	TRBJ2-5	-	TRBD2	CASRSGSGETQYF	TGTGCCAGCAGAAGCGGGAGTGGCGAGACCCAGTACTTC
TRBV15	TRBJ2-7	-	-	CATSRDREFSEQYF	TGTGCCACCAGCAGAGACAGGGAGTTCAGCGAGCAGTACTTC
TRBV5-4	TRBJ2-3	once	TRBD1	CASHRGPSTDTQYF	TGTGCCAGCCACAGGGGGCCTAGCACAGATACGCAGTATTTT
TRBV4-2	TRBJ2-5	-	TRBD1	CASSQGTGGQETQYF	TGTGCCAGCAGCCAAGGCACAGGGGGGCAAGAGACCCAGTACTTC
TRBV5-4	TRBJ2-3	-	TRBD2	CASSVPGLASTDTQYF	TGTGCCAGCAGCGTGCCGGGACTAGCGAGCACAGATACGCAGTATTTT
TRBV7-8	TRBJ2-5	few	-	CASSLVDRPGAQYF	TGTGCCAGCAGCTTAGTCGACAGACCCGGGGCCCAGTACTTC
TRBV7-7	TRBJ2-5	-	-	CASSGDLSRETQYF	TGTGCCAGCAGCGGAGACCTCTCCCGGGAGACCCAGTACTTC
TRBV5-6	TRBJ2-1	-	-	CASSSRLVEQFF	TGTGCCAGCAGCTCGCGACTTGTTGAGCAGTTCTTC
TRBV7-2	TRBJ2-5	-	-	CASSLFGGETQYF	TGTGCCAGCAGCTTATTTGGGGGGGAGACCCAGTACTTC